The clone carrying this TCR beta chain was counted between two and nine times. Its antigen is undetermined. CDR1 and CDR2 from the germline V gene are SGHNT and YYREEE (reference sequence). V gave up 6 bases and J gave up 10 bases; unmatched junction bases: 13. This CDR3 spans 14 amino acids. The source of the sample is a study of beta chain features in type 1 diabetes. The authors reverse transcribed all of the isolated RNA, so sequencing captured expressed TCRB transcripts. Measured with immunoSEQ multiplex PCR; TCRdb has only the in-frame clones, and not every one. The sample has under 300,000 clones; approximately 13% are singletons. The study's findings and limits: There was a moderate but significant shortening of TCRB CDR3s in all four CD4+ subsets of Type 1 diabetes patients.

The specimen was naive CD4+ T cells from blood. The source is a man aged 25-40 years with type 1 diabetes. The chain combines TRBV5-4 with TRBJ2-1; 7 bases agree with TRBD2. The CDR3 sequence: CASTKTGRAREQFF. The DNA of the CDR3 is TGTGCCAGCACCAAAACTGGGAGGGCTCGGGAGCAGTTCTTC.